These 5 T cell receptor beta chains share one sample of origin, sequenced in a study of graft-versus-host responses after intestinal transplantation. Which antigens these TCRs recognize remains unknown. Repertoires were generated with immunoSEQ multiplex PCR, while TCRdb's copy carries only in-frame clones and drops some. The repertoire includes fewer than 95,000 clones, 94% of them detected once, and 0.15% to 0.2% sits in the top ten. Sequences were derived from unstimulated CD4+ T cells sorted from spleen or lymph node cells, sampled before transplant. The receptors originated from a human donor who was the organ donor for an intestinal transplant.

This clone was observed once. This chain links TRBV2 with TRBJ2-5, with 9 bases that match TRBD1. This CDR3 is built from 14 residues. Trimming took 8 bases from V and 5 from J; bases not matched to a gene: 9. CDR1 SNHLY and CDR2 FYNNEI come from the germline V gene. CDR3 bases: TGTGCCAGCGCGGGGGACAGGGTCTATGAGACCCAGTACTTC. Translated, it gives CASAGDRVYETQYF.

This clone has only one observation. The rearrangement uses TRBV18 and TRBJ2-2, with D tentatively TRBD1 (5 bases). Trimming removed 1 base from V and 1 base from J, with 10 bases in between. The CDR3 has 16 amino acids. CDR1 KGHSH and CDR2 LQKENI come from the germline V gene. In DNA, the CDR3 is TGTGCCAGCTCACCACTTCTACAGGTGAACACCGGGGAGCTGTTTTTT. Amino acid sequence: CASSPLLQVNTGELFF.

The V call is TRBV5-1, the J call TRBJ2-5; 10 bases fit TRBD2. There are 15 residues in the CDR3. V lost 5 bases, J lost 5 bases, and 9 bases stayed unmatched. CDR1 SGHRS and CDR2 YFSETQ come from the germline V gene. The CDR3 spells CASRYLAGVMETQYF. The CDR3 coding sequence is TGCGCCAGCAGATACCTAGCGGGGGTTATGGAGACCCAGTACTTC.

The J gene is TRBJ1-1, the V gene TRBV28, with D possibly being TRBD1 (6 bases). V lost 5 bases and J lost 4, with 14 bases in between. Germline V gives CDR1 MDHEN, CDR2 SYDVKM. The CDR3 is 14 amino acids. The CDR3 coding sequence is TGTGCCAGCAGTCACCAGGGGCGCGGCACTGAAGCTTTCTTT. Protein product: CASSHQGRGTEAFF.

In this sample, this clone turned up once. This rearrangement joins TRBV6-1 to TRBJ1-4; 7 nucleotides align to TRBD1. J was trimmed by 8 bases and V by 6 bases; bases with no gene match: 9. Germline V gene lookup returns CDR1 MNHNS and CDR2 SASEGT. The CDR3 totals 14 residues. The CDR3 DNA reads TGTGCCAGCAGACGAAGGACAGGAACAGAAAAACTGTTTTTT. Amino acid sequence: CASRRRTGTEKLFF.